The present entry profiles one T cell receptor beta chain with its context. Its antigen specificity is not known. Base qualities are not recorded, but no much larger clone differs from it by a single base. The sample is drawn from a study of Ad26.COV2.S vaccination and SARS-CoV-2 variants (TCRdb year 2021). Study-wide context: Donors in the vaccine arm were drawn from COV1001, a phase I-IIa trial of Ad26.COV2.S in healthy adults that was multicentre, randomized, double-blind and placebo-controlled. Trial participants were randomized into five groups of five, in which low-dose or high-dose Ad26.COV2.S was given once or twice, or placebo was given on both occasions. The TCR-sequenced set comprised about 32 samples: approximately 19 Ad26.COV2.S vaccine recipients, 5 placebo recipients and 8 SARS-CoV-2 convalescent individuals. Ad26.COV2.S was administered intramuscularly at a dose of 5x10^10 or 1x10^11 viral particles, either as one shot or as two shots given 56 days apart. The specificity and breadth of SARS-CoV-2-reactive T cell receptors after Ad26.COV2.S vaccination were assessed by TCRbeta repertoire sequencing. Investigators did not know the trial group allocation while performing experiments and assessing outcomes.

The sample's treatment or condition label is to be understood as: roughly 19 received Ad26.COV2.S at low or high dose, single or two shots; 5 received placebo; per-sample allocation not given. Repertoires of vaccine and placebo recipients were sequenced from samples taken on day 63 after the first injection. In Cohort 1b, about 27 adults aged 18-55 years were enrolled at a single site in Boston, USA, between 29 July and 7 August 2020. Ad26.COV2.S was a replication-incompetent adenovirus type 26 vector expressing a prefusion-stabilized SARS-CoV-2 spike protein from the original Wuhan strain. The immunoSEQ Assay was used to sequence TCRbeta CDR3 regions. After extraction, genomic DNA underwent amplification by bias-controlled multiplex PCR, followed by high-throughput sequencing. The authors processed their data as follows. To quantify the absolute abundance of every unique TCRbeta CDR3 region, sequences were collapsed and filtered. T cell fraction was estimated by normalizing TCRbeta template counts to usable DNA, with usable DNA measured through amplification of reference genes found in all nucleated cells. Repertoire TCRs were annotated as SARS-CoV-2-specific by exact matching of V gene, CDR3 amino acid sequence and J gene to a known reactive TCR set. MIRA supplied the reference SARS-CoV-2 TCR set, which was filtered for enrichment in COVID-19-positive ImmuneCODE repertoires so that public or cross-reactive TCRs were removed. Drawing on the MIRA antigens, annotated TCRs were analysed further at the level of specific ORF or position within ORF. Breadth was defined as annotated unique rearrangements over total unique productive rearrangements; depth was the summed frequency of those rearrangements. Group comparisons of TCR breadth used two-sided Wilcoxon rank-sum tests. The source is immuneACCESS, and TCRdb retained only in-frame sequences with V and J called. Part of the clones is not carried over; for the studies checked, unresolved V genes explain less than half of this, and the remainder is unexplained. The DNA was the basis for D and trimming; V, J and clone size are from that table. Across this sample there are about 400,000 clones, with about nine tenths seen only once. In total, the top ten clones hold 1.5% to 2% of the sample.

Findings and caveats that apply to the study as a whole: After vaccination, substantial breadth of spike-specific CD8+ and CD4+ T cell responses was reported. Compared with placebo recipients, Ad26.COV2.S recipients showed higher spike-specific TCR breadth (P = 0.0014). The authors noted that total T cell responses may have been underestimated by the TCR breadth and depth analyses. The study lacked the statistical power to compare responses across vaccine doses or regimens. Vaccine and placebo recipients had similar non-spike TCR breadth, a finding consistent with the vaccine containing only spike.

Sample: peripheral blood, taken in a trial of Ad26.COV2.S vaccine versus placebo. The sequence came from a person aged 18-60 years who received the Ad26.COV2.S COVID-19 vaccine or a placebo.

CDR3 protein: CASSLWGRDTQYF. At the DNA level, the sequence is TGTGCCAGCAGTTTATGGGGGCGCGATACGCAGTATTTT. The receptor chain draws on TRBV27 and TRBJ2-3; perhaps TRBD1 is the D gene, with 6 bases matching. CDR1 and CDR2, per the germline V gene (reference sequence), are MNHEY and SMNVEV. Relative to germline, V is 1 base shorter and J is 6 bases shorter, with 8 bases between their ends. The CDR3 starts with the cysteine, ends with the phenylalanine, and has 13 residues. Only the CDR3 portion is preserved as DNA: 39 bases, with reading frame beginning at the first base.